This T cell receptor beta chain was documented in a study of T cell clones after liver transplantation. Study-wide background: TCRbeta sequencing after a pre-transplant mixed lymphocyte reaction identified graft-donor-reactive clones, later tracked in post-transplant blood.

A remark on this clone: The antigen remains unidentified.

General study findings and limits: Graft donor-reactive T cells possibly entered the graft instead of undergoing deletion.

CDR3 length: 11 residues. V was clipped by 5 bases and J by 9 bases, with 11 bases between them. The germline V gene has CDR1 SGHNT and CDR2 YENEEA. The data were produced by immunoSEQ multiplex PCR, yet TCRdb's version contains in-frame clones alone and is incomplete. The table lists about 15,000 clones, about 93% of them singletons. The sequence came from a human donor who received a liver transplant. This chain uses TRBV11-3 with TRBJ2-7; D possibly corresponds to TRBD1 (6 bases). The input for sequencing was CD8+ T cells from blood, taken before liver transplant. CDR3 protein: CASSPTGWQYF. Here the CDR3 DNA reads TGTGCCAGCAGCCCAACAGGGTGGCAGTACTTC.